A selection of T cell receptor beta chains follows, all from one sample in a study of blood T cell repertoires in COVID-19. The method was immunoSEQ multiplex PCR; TCRdb's version includes in-frame clones alone and lacks a portion of them. The top ten clones hold over 2% of a sample with roughly 190,000 clones, 84% of them seen once. Sequencing input: peripheral blood. The receptors were sampled from a human donor with acute or convalescent COVID-19. The donor label of this sample is uncertain. Both conserved end residues are part of each CDR3. The D gene is left open where the match is weak. The size field is filled for only some rows; it gives once, few, many or a size class.

J | D | size | V | DNA | CDR3
TRBJ1-1 | - | - | TRBV19 | TGTGCCAGCGCAAACCAGGGTCTTAACACTGAAGCTTTCTTT | CASANQGLNTEAFF
TRBJ2-5 | - | - | TRBV15 | TGTGCCACCAGCAGAGATCTCGGGATAGAGACCCAGTACTTC | CATSRDLGIETQYF
TRBJ1-4 | TRBD1 | - | TRBV3-1/TRBV3-2 | TGTGCCAGCAGCCCGGGACAGAACGGTCAAAAACTGTTTTTT | CASSPGQNGQKLFF
TRBJ2-1 | TRBD2 | - | TRBV10-3 | TGTGCCATCAGCCTCCGAGAGCGGGGGGGTTACAATGAGCAGTTCTTC | CAISLRERGGYNEQFF
TRBJ2-1 | - | - | TRBV7-9 | TGTGCCACTGGAAGAGGAGGGAGCCCCAATGAGCAGTTCTTC | CATGRGGSPNEQFF
TRBJ2-7 | - | - | TRBV30 | TGTGCCTGGAGTTACAGGGTCGACGAGCAGTACTTC | CAWSYRVDEQYF
TRBJ2-7 | TRBD2 | few | TRBV2 | TGTGCCAGCATCCCGGGGGGGGGCTACGAGCAGTACTTC | CASIPGGGYEQYF
TRBJ1-2 | - | - | TRBV4-1 | TGCGCCAGCAGCCAAGATCTCCGTAGGCAGGGTATTTCCTATGGCTACACCTTC | CASSQDLRRQGISYGYTF
TRBJ1-5 | TRBD1 | - | TRBV30 | TGTGCCTGGACGCGGGACAGAACCTTAAAGAGCAATCAGCCCCAGCATTTT | CAWTRDRTLKSNQPQHF
TRBJ2-3 | - | - | TRBV9 | TGTGCCAGCAGCGTAGATGGAGGGGGCTCTTATACGAGCACAGATACGCAGTATTTT | CASSVDGGGSYTSTDTQYF
TRBJ2-7 | - | - | TRBV12-3/TRBV12-4 | TGTGCCAGCACCCTGACAGGTACCTACGAGCAGTACTTC | CASTLTGTYEQYF
TRBJ1-4 | - | - | TRBV7-9 | TGTGCCAGCAGCCCTATTTGGGGCGCAACTAATGAAAAACTGTTTTTT | CASSPIWGATNEKLFF
TRBJ2-1 | TRBD2 | - | TRBV9 | TGTGCCAGCAGCCCAACTAGCGGGGAAGCCTACAATGAGCAGTTCTTC | CASSPTSGEAYNEQFF
TRBJ1-4 | - | - | TRBV28 | TGTGCCAGCAGTTTCGGGGGAACTAATGAAAAACTGTTTTTT | CASSFGGTNEKLFF
TRBJ2-3 | TRBD2 | once | TRBV5-5 | TGTGCCAGCAGCAACGGGGGGGCCCCTAGCACAGATACGCAGTATTTT | CASSNGGAPSTDTQYF
TRBJ1-2 | - | - | TRBV18 | TGTGCCAGCTCCCCGACCCAGGTCCCAAATCCATCTAACTATGGCTACACCTTC | CASSPTQVPNPSNYGYTF
TRBJ2-5 | TRBD2 | - | TRBV30 | TGTGCCCGCGAGCGGAGTAGCGGGGGTCCCCAAGAGACCCAGTACTTC | CARERSSGGPQETQYF
TRBJ2-3 | TRBD2 | - | TRBV11-3 | TGTGCCAGCAGTGCCGGGACTAGTCTCAACACAGATACGCAGTATTTT | CASSAGTSLNTDTQYF
TRBJ2-7 | TRBD2 | - | TRBV3-1/TRBV3-2 | TGTGCCAGCAGCCCGGGAGGCGGGGTCTACGAGCAGTACTTC | CASSPGGGVYEQYF
TRBJ2-1 | TRBD2 | - | TRBV5-4 | TGTGCCAGCAGCGTTAGCGGGGGGGCCTTTAATGAGCAGTTCTTC | CASSVSGGAFNEQFF
TRBJ1-6 | TRBD1 | - | TRBV11-2 | TGTGCCAGCAGCTCGACCTACACACAGGGGCCCGGCTTTAATTCACCCCTCCACTTT | CASSSTYTQGPGFNSPLHF
TRBJ1-6 | TRBD1 | - | TRBV25-1 | TGTGCCAGCAGGGTCGACAGGGCGAATTCACCCCTCCACTTT | CASRVDRANSPLHF
TRBJ1-5 | - | - | TRBV2 | TGTGCCAGCAGTGAAGGGAGAAGTGGCAATCAGCCCCAGCATTTT | CASSEGRSGNQPQHF
TRBJ2-7 | - | - | TRBV28 | TGTGCCAGCAGAACAGGACAAAACTACGAGCAGTACTTC | CASRTGQNYEQYF
TRBJ2-7 | TRBD1 | - | TRBV6-5 | TGTGCCAGCAGGGGGACAGGGGTCCCCTTAGGGCAGTACTTC | CASRGTGVPLGQYF
TRBJ2-6 | - | many | TRBV7-9 | TGTGCCAGCAGTCGTTCAGGAACTGGGGCCAACGTCCTGACTTTC | CASSRSGTGANVLTF
TRBJ1-5 | - | - | TRBV3-1/TRBV3-2 | TGTGCCAGCAGCCCGGGGACAACTGGGCAGCCCCAGCATTTT | CASSPGTTGQPQHF
TRBJ2-5 | - | once | TRBV5-1 | TGCGCCAGCAGCTTGGGACCCTTGGGGGGTCAAGAGACCCAGTACTTC | CASSLGPLGGQETQYF
TRBJ1-2 | - | - | TRBV5-1 | TGCGCCAGCAGCTTGGAAAATGCGGGGATCGATGGCTACACCTTC | CASSLENAGIDGYTF
TRBJ2-5 | TRBD1 | - | TRBV2 | TGTGCCAGCAATCAGGTCATGGACAGGGGAGGGACCCAGTACTTC | CASNQVMDRGGTQYF
TRBJ2-5 | - | - | TRBV20-1 | TGCAGTGCTAGTGGAGGGGGCTCCAACCGAGAGACCCAGTACTTC | CSASGGGSNRETQYF
TRBJ2-3 | - | - | TRBV5-1 | TGCGCCAGCACCTCCACGGTGGCTAGCTCAGCAGATACGCAGTATTTT | CASTSTVASSADTQYF
TRBJ1-5 | TRBD1 | - | TRBV5-1 | TGCGCCAGCAGCCGGACCGGGACAGGGGCCGTTCGGGGCAATCAGCCCCAGCATTTT | CASSRTGTGAVRGNQPQHF
TRBJ1-1 | TRBD1 | - | TRBV27 | TGTGCCAGCAGTTTAGACAGGGTAAGGAACACTGAAGCTTTCTTT | CASSLDRVRNTEAFF
TRBJ2-1 | TRBD2 | - | TRBV27 | TGTGCCAGCAGTTTAATGTTAATGCTAGCGGCCAATGAGCAGTTCTTC | CASSLMLMLAANEQFF
TRBJ2-2 | - | - | TRBV2 | TGTGCCAGCAGCGAACCCCCAGGGCTGTTTTTT | CASSEPPGLFF
TRBJ2-1 | - | - | TRBV18 | TGTGCCAGCTCACAACAGCACAATGAGCAGTTCTTC | CASSQQHNEQFF
TRBJ1-1 | - | - | TRBV18 | TGTGCCAGCTCACCTATGGGGGGAGACACTGAAGCTTTCTTT | CASSPMGGDTEAFF
TRBJ1-4 | TRBD1 | - | TRBV5-1 | TGCGCCACCAGCCAGGGGGCAGGTGAAAAACTGTTTTTT | CATSQGAGEKLFF
TRBJ2-1 | TRBD2 | - | TRBV19 | TGTGCCACTTCGCCGCTAGCGGGAGCTGGCAATGAGCAGTTCTTC | CATSPLAGAGNEQFF
TRBJ2-1 | - | - | TRBV3-1/TRBV3-2 | TGTGCCAGCAGCCAAGAACCTTACAGTCGCGCCTACAATGAGCAGTTCTTC | CASSQEPYSRAYNEQFF
TRBJ2-1 | TRBD2 | - | TRBV5-1 | TGCGCCAGCAGCTTGGGGGTAGCGGGAGGGTTTGAGCAGTTCTTC | CASSLGVAGGFEQFF